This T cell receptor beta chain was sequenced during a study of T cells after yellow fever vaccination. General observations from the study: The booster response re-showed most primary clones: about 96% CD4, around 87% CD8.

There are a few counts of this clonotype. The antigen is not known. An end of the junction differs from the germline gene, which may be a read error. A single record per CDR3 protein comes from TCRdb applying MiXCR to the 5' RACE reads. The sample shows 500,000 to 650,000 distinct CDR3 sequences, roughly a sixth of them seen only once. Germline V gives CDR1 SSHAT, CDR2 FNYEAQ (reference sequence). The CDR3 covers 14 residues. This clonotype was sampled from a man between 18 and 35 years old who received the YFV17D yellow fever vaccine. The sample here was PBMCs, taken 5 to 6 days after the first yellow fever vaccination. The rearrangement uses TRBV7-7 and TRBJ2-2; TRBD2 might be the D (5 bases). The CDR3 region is CASSLATSTGELFF. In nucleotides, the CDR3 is TGTGCTAGCAGCTTAGCGACCAGCACCGGGGAGCTGTTTTTT.